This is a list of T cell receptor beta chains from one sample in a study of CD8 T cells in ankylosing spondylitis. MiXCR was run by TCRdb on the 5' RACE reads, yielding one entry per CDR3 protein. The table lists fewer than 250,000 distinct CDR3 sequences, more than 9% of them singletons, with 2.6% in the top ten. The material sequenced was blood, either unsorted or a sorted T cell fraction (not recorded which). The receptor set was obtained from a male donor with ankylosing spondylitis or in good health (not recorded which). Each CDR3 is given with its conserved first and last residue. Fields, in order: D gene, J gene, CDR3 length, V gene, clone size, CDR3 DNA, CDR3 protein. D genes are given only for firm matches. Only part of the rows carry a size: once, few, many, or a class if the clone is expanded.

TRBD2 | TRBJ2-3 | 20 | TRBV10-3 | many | TGTGCCATCAGTTGGGGGGTAACCGGGACTAGCGGTTTTAGCACAGATACGCAGTATTTT | CAISWGVTGTSGFSTDTQYF
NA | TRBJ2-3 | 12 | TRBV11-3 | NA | TGTGCCTGCAGCCCCGGGCAGGGTGGACAGTATTTT | CACSPGQGGQYF
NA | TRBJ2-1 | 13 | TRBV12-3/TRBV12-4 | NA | TGTGCCAGCCGCAGAGGGGGGGACAATGAGCAGTTCTTC | CASRRGGDNEQFF
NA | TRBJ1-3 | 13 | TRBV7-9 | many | TGTGCCAGCAGCTTGGGTTTTGGAAACACCATATATTTT | CASSLGFGNTIYF
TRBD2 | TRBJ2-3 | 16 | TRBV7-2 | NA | TGTGCCAGCAGCTCGTTGGGTCTAGCGGCCCGGGATACGCAGTATTTT | CASSSLGLAARDTQYF
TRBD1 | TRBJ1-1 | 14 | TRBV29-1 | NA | TGCAGCGTCACTCGGACAGGGACGGGCACTGAAGCTTTCTTT | CSVTRTGTGTEAFF
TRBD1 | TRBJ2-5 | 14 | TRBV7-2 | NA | TGTGCCAGCAGCTTACAGGGGGCGAAAGAGACCCAGTACTTC | CASSLQGAKETQYF
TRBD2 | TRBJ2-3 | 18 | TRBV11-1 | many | TGTGCCAGCAGCCTTCCCGTATCGGCGGGAGTTGGCACAGATACGCAGTATTTT | CASSLPVSAGVGTDTQYF
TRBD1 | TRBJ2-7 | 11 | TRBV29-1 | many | TGCAGCGGCACGACAGGGGACGAGCAGTACTTC | CSGTTGDEQYF
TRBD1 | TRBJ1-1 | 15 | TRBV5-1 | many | TGCGCCAGCAGCTTGGGTGACAGGGTTAACACTGAAGCTTTCTTT | CASSLGDRVNTEAFF
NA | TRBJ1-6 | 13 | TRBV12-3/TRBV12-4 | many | TGTGCCACCCAAATAGGGGGGAATTCACCCCTCCACTTT | CATQIGGNSPLHF
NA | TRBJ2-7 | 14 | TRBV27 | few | TGTGCCAGCAGTCCCCGGGACGGAGGCTACGAGCAGTACTTC | CASSPRDGGYEQYF
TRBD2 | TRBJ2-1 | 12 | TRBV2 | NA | TGTGCCCTACGGGGGGAGGACAATGAGCAGTTCTTC | CALRGEDNEQFF
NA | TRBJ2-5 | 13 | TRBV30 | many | TGTGCCTGGAGTGTAGGACAGTCTAAGACCCAGTACTTC | CAWSVGQSKTQYF
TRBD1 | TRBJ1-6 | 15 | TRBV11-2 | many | TGTGCCAGCAGCGCAGACAGGGGGATACTTTCACCCCTCCACTTT | CASSADRGILSPLHF
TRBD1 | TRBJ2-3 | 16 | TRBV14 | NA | TGTGCCAGCAGCCCCGGACAGGGCCCCTTCACAGATACGCAGTATTTT | CASSPGQGPFTDTQYF
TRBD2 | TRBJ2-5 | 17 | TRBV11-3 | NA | TGTGCCAGCAGCCCTGGGACTAGCGGGAGGGCCTGGGAGACCCAGTACTTC | CASSPGTSGRAWETQYF
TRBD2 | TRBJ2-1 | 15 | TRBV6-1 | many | TGTGCCAGCAGCCCCGGGACTAGCCCAACCAATGAGCAGTTCTTC | CASSPGTSPTNEQFF
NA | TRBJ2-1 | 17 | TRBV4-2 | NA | TGTGCCAGCAGCCAAGATCTAGGGAGCTCTTCCTACAATGAGCAGTTCTTC | CASSQDLGSSSYNEQFF
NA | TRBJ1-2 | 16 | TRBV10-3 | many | TGTGCCATCTCGGAAGGGGGAATGGCTATTTCGGGTGGCTACACCTTC | CAISEGGMAISGGYTF
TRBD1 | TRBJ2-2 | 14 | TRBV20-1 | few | TGCAGTGCCACTGACAGGGGGTGGACCGGGGAGCTGTTTTTT | CSATDRGWTGELFF
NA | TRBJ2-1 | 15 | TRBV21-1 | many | TGTGCCAGCAGCAAAGTTGGGAGCGGAGTAAATGAGCAGTTCTTC | CASSKVGSGVNEQFF
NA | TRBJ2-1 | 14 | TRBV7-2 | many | TGTGCCAGCAGTGCGCCGGGGACAAAGAATGAGCAGTTCTTC | CASSAPGTKNEQFF
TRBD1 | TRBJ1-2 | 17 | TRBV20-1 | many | TGCAGTGCTAGATCCCCACTCAGCCGGGACAGGGGGCGCGACTACACCTTC | CSARSPLSRDRGRDYTF
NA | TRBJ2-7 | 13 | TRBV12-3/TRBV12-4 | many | TGTGCCAGCAGTTTATCTGGACGGGGGGAGCAGTACTTC | CASSLSGRGEQYF
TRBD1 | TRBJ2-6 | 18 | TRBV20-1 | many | TGCAGTGCTAGAGTGATCGGACAGGGATACTCTGGGGCCAACGTCCTGACTTTC | CSARVIGQGYSGANVLTF
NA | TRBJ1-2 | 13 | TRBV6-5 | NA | TGTGCCAGCAGTTACATCTCCAACTATGGCTACACCTTC | CASSYISNYGYTF
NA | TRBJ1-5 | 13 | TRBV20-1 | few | TGCAGTGCTAGCAAAGGACCAAATCAGCCCCAGCATTTT | CSASKGPNQPQHF
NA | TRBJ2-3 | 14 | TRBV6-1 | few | TGTGCCAGCAGTGAAATGGTGAAAGGAGATACGCAGTATTTT | CASSEMVKGDTQYF
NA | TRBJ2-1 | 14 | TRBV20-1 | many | TGCAGTGAACTAAGGGACTCCCCTTACAATGAGCAGTTCTTC | CSELRDSPYNEQFF
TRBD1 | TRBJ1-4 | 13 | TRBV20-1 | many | TGCAGTGCTAGGACAGGGTGGAATGAAAAACTGTTTTTT | CSARTGWNEKLFF
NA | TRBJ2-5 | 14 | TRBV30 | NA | TGTGCCCGGAGTGATCCCAGGGGGGAGGAGATCCAGTACTTC | CARSDPRGEEIQYF
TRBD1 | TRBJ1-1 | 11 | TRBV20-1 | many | TGCAGTGCTACGCGGGACAGTGGAACTTTCTTT | CSATRDSGTFF
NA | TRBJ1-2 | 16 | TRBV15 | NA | TGTGCCACCAGCAGATCTGGGCCAGGGTCCTTCTATGGCTACACCTTC | CATSRSGPGSFYGYTF
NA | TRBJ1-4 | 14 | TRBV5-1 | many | TGCGCCAGCGGTACCGGGAACGCAAATGAAAAACTGTTTTTT | CASGTGNANEKLFF
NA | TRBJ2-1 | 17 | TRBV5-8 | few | TGTGCCAGCAGCTTGGCTGTTCAGCCCCGCTCCTACAATGAGCAGTTCTTC | CASSLAVQPRSYNEQFF
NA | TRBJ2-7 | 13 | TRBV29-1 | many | TGCAGCGTTGCGGGGCACAGAGCCTACGAGCAGTACTTC | CSVAGHRAYEQYF
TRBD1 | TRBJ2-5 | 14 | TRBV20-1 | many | TGCAGTGCAAGTCGACAGGGGACCCAAGAGACCCAGTACTTC | CSASRQGTQETQYF
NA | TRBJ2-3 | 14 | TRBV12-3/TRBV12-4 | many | TGTGCCAGCAGAGGCCGACAGTTTGGAGATACGCAGTATTTT | CASRGRQFGDTQYF
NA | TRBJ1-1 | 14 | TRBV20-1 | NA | TGCAGTGCAAAACAGGGAGCCATGAACACTGAAGCTTTCTTT | CSAKQGAMNTEAFF